This record covers a single T cell receptor (beta chain). This sample was included in a study of shared clonotypes between healthy human individuals. Assay: immunoSEQ multiplex PCR; the TCRdb copy retains only in-frame clones and omits some. The sample yields roughly 490,000 clones, 70% to 80% seen once. Donors had no recently reported acute infections or vaccinations and were HIV-negative. Germline V gives CDR1 LGHNA, CDR2 YSLEER. CDR3 length equals 15 residues. V was cut by 3 bases and J by 0 bases, with 10 bases left in between. Sequencing used PBMCs. The V call is TRBV4-3, the J call TRBJ2-3; unclear D gene. The TCR was taken from a woman aged 40 to 50 in good health. Some clones in this sample may be carry-over from other donors' samples. The CDR3 DNA reads TGCGCCAGCAGCCAGAGCCCATATAGCACAGATACGCAGTATTTT. This codes for CASSQSPYSTDTQYF.